This T cell receptor (beta chain) was sequenced in a study of T cell responses to AZD1222 COVID-19 vaccine. Assay used: immunoSEQ multiplex PCR; TCRdb lists only in-frame clones, some missing. The table shows 90,000 to 140,000 clones, with 82% occurring only once. Trimming removed 7 bases from V and 4 bases from J; junction bases left unmatched: 9. The CDR3 contains 14 residues. CDR1 and CDR2 (germline): SGHRS, YFSETQ. The sample here was peripheral blood, taken on day 0 of AZD1222 vaccination. The chain couples TRBV5-1 to TRBJ1-1; 8 bases are a match to TRBD1. This TCR was sampled from an adult in good health. CDR3 in amino acids: CASRGQGGPTEAFF. CDR3 in DNA: TGCGCCAGCCGAGGACAGGGAGGGCCCACTGAAGCTTTCTTT.